This T cell receptor beta chain was sequenced for a study of tissue T cells after allogeneic stem cell transplantation. Findings and limits, study-wide: Which tissue TCRs were alloreactive or antigen-specific was not determined. Some clones might be persisting host cells. Anatomically similar tissues had similar TCR repertoires within each patient.

Time point specified: mouse harvest day 7 after allogeneic transplant. Each mouse received 10^7 T-cell-depleted marrow cells plus 10^6 splenic CD5+ T cells by tail vein. The table came from immunoSEQ multiplex PCR; TCRdb's copy has only in-frame clones and leaves some out. The sample gives 4,500 to 5,000 clones, roughly half of which show up once; under 8% is in the top ten. This CDR3 region has 13 residues. The germline V gene encodes CDR1 NNHDY and CDR2 SYVADS. The ends were cut back, 4 bases at V and 1 base at J, with 6 bases in the middle. On this clone: Its matching antigen is unknown. Gene names are mouse gene names. From the germline J gene comes the end of the CDR3, since the read stops 1 residue before it.

The receptor's source is a female BALB/c mouse given C57BL/6 T cells with graft-versus-host disease after an allogeneic hematopoietic cell transplant. The V gene is TRBV13-3, the J gene TRBJ2-1; no reliable D call. The sequenced sample was gut tissue. The covered CDR3 bases are TGTGCCAGCAGTCCCAGGAACTATGCTGAGCAGTTC. This encodes CASSPRNYAEQF. The whole CDR3 reads CASSPRNYAEQFF.